This T cell receptor (beta chain) was recovered during a study of beta chain features in type 1 diabetes. Sorted CD4+ subsets: naive, central memory, regulatory, stem cell-like memory (CD45RO/CCR7/CD25/CD127/CD95/CD27 panel). Germline V lookup: CDR1 WNHNN, CDR2 SYGVQD (reference sequence). With 7 bases clipped from V and 6 bases from J, the junction kept 6 bases outside the gene matches. The CDR3 runs 14 residues. Whole-study findings and limits: Amplification by PCR could prefer shorter templates, with the same effect in patients and controls. In every one of the four CD4+ subsets, TCRB CDR3s were moderately but significantly shorter in Type 1 diabetes patients. TCRB repertoires of naive, central memory and Treg cells appeared more similar among patients than among healthy donors.

Sequenced material consisted of expressed TCRB transcripts (all of the isolated RNA was reverse transcribed). Measured with immunoSEQ multiplex PCR; TCRdb has only the in-frame clones, and not every one. This table has approximately 160,000 clones, 63% appearing once. About this clone itself: Its antigen is still unknown.

The specimen sequenced was naive CD4+ T cells from blood. The rearrangement joins TRBV10-1 to TRBJ2-1, with TRBD1 matching over 10 bases. This clonotype was obtained from a man under 40 with type 1 diabetes. CDR3 loop: CASTPGQGTNEQFF. The CDR3, as DNA: TGCGCCAGCACCCCGGGACAGGGGACCAATGAGCAGTTCTTC.